In this sample, the clone carrying this T cell receptor beta chain turned up once. No antigen is known for it. The source of the sample is a study of T cells in Graves' hyperthyroidism and ophthalmopathy. Overall study: Peripheral blood was taken when the disease was first diagnosed, before any treatment began.

V was shortened by 8 bases and J by 0 bases, with 8 bases between the two germline ends. The germline gives CDR1 MNHNS, CDR2 SASEGT. The CDR3 contains 12 residues. Study-level results: The authors' 13 V-J model separated ophthalmopathy from stable hyperthyroidism. Before onset, by a median of approximately 5.9 months, the model predicted ophthalmopathy. Within blood appeared most thyroid clonotypes that had expanded above 0.001.

Using RNA transcripts as the source, TCR beta CDR3 regions were amplified. Researchers ran a first-round RT-PCR on the TCR CDR3 using the HTBI primer set. TCRdb called the multiplex PCR reads again in MiXCR, with one record for every CDR3 protein. The sample gives some 500,000 distinct CDR3 sequences, less than 25% of which show up once; 11% is in the top ten. This receptor was taken from a woman aged 30 to 39 with Graves' ophthalmopathy. The specimen sequenced was blood. This rearrangement joins TRBV6-1 to TRBJ2-7; possible D gene TRBD1, 6 bases. Here the CDR3 DNA reads TGTGCCAGCGAGGGGGTCTCCTACGAGCAGTACTTC. Translated, it gives CASEGVSYEQYF.